The next 17 T cell receptor beta chains were all read from a single sample in a study of blood T cell repertoires in COVID-19. The assay was immunoSEQ multiplex PCR, and TCRdb's table has in-frame clones only and misses some. The table includes approximately 190,000 clones, approximately 84% detected once. Sequencing input: peripheral blood. Receptors were obtained from an older woman with active or convalescent COVID-19.

The count of this clone is one. The chain carries TRBV5-1 and TRBJ2-2; no definite D call. The CDR3 has 14 amino acids. Germline CDR1 reads SGHRS; CDR2 reads YFSETQ. V lost 6 bases to trimming and J lost 0 bases, with 9 bases between them. Here the CDR3 reads CASKEVPNTGELFF. In DNA form, the CDR3 reads TGCGCCAGCAAAGAGGTCCCGAACACCGGGGAGCTGTTTTTT.

The chain joins TRBV10-3 to TRBJ1-1, with D possibly matching TRBD1 (5 bases). The CDR3 consists of 14 residues. Germline V gene lookup returns CDR1 ENHRY and CDR2 SYGVKD. The V and J ends lost 8 bases and 7 bases respectively, with 20 bases between them. CDR3 sequence (DNA): TGTGCCATCGCGCCGGGAGGGGCTACGGTTGAAGCTTTCTTT. Its translation is CAIAPGGATVEAFF.

This chain links TRBV9 with TRBJ2-6; D not certain. V shed 4 bases and J shed 0 bases, with 8 bases lying between them. This CDR3 spans 15 amino acids. Germline V gene data show CDR1 as SGDLS and CDR2 as YYNGEE. The CDR3 loop reads CASSTYPSGANVLTF. DNA for the CDR3: TGTGCCAGCAGCACCTACCCCTCTGGGGCCAACGTCCTGACTTTC.

The chain joins TRBV4-1 to TRBJ2-5; 7 bases fit TRBD1. V shed 1 base and J 4 bases; nucleotides not matched to a gene: 6. The CDR3 has 15 residues. Germline CDR1 MGHRA, CDR2 YSYEKL. The CDR3 DNA follows: TGCGCCAGCAGCCAAGCCCCGACAGGGCGAGAGACCCAGTACTTC. This gives the protein CASSQAPTGRETQYF.

The chain employs TRBV5-1 and TRBJ2-1, with D possibly TRBD1 on 7 matching bases. Per germline, CDR1 SGHRS and CDR2 YFSETQ. The CDR3 is made up of 16 amino acids. Deletions cut 4 bases from V and 12 bases from J, with 26 bases between. CDR3 nucleotides: TGCGCCAGCAGCCCAGGCGGCAGGGGGGATCTGATAGGGCAGTTCTTC. This codes for CASSPGGRGDLIGQFF.

The chain links TRBV10-3 to TRBJ2-7; TRBD2 aligns across 7 bases. Germline assignment: CDR1 ENHRY and CDR2 SYGVKD. This CDR3 is 16 amino acids long. The V gene end was trimmed by 2 bases and the J gene end by 4 bases; junction bases not matched to a gene: 11. The CDR3 is CAISEIGGDPRYEQYF. The CDR3 bases are TGTGCCATCAGTGAGATTGGGGGGGATCCTAGGTACGAGCAGTACTTC.

The CDR3 sequence is CASSLRTGVRHSPLHF. CDR3 in DNA: TGTGCCAGCAGTTTGCGCACAGGGGTCCGGCATTCACCCCTCCACTTT. The chain is built from TRBV28 and TRBJ1-6, with 7 nucleotides matching TRBD1. The length of the CDR3 is 16 residues. In germline, CDR1 is MDHEN, CDR2 SYDVKM. The trim removed 3 bases at V and 8 bases at J, leaving 10 bases unmatched.

This clone showed up just a few times. The genes are TRBV5-1 and TRBJ1-4; the D is unclear. CDR3 length: 14 amino acids. CDR1 is SGHRS and CDR2 is YFSETQ in the germline V gene. V was pared by 4 bases and J by 2 bases, with 9 bases between. DNA for the CDR3: TGCGCCAGCAGCATATACGGGACTAATGAAAAACTGTTTTTT. Translation gives CASSIYGTNEKLFF.

The rearrangement uses TRBV6-1 and TRBJ2-1, with 7 bases aligning to TRBD2. Germline V CDR1 and CDR2: MNHNS, SASEGT. This CDR3 comprises 14 residues. V shed 10 bases and J 6 bases; nucleotides not matched to a gene: 12. CDR3 sequence: CAIRGSLATNEQFF. The DNA of the CDR3 is TGTGCCATCCGGGGATCACTAGCGACCAATGAGCAGTTCTTC.

Only one count was recorded for this clone. The chain joins TRBV11-2 to TRBJ1-1, with D possibly being TRBD1 (6 bases). CDR1 is SGHAT, CDR2 FQNNGV, per germline. There are 12 residues in the CDR3. Trimming removed 3 bases at V and 10 bases at J, with 12 bases between. DNA for the CDR3: TGTGCCAGCAGCTTTGGGGGCTTCGGAGCTTTCTTT. Translation: CASSFGGFGAFF.

The chain recombines TRBV4-2 with TRBJ2-7, with D perhaps matching TRBD2 (6 bases). This CDR3 has 15 amino acids. V was clipped by 0 bases and J by 3 bases, with 12 bases between them. Germline CDR1 is LGHNA and CDR2 is YNFKEQ. The CDR3 loop is CASSQDHKGGYEQYF. In DNA form, the CDR3 reads TGTGCCAGCAGCCAAGATCATAAGGGAGGCTACGAGCAGTACTTC.

This sequence joins TRBV28 and TRBJ1-2; 7 bases map to TRBD1. The J segment lost 4 bases and the V segment lost 8 bases, leaving 13 bases of the junction unmatched. The germline V gene encodes CDR1 MDHEN and CDR2 SYDVKM. The CDR3 extends over 15 amino acids. The CDR3 sequence is CASGYRGVLVYGYTF. The CDR3 DNA reads TGTGCCAGCGGCTACAGGGGCGTACTAGTCTATGGCTACACCTTC.

V is TRBV19 and J is TRBJ2-7; 8 nucleotides agree with TRBD1. From germline, CDR1 is LNHDA and CDR2 SQIVND (reference sequence). The CDR3 consists of 14 residues. V lost 5 bases, J lost 1 base, and 4 bases stayed unmatched. CDR3 protein: CASSFGQGSYEQYF. CDR3 nucleotides: TGTGCCAGTAGTTTCGGACAGGGTTCCTACGAGCAGTACTTC.

The rearrangement uses TRBV2 and TRBJ2-3; 9 bases line up with TRBD1. The CDR3 totals 15 residues. CDR1 and CDR2 (germline): SNHLY, FYNNEI. V lost 6 bases and J lost 5; bases outside the gene matches: 9. CDR3 DNA sequence: TGTGCCAGCAGCAAGGACAGGGGCAAACAAGATACGCAGTATTTT. Its translation is CASSKDRGKQDTQYF.

The CDR3, as DNA: TGTGCCAGCAGCTTAGCCCTCGACAGTTTCGGGACAACCCACAATGAGCAGTTCTTC. It translates to CASSLALDSFGTTHNEQFF. J is TRBJ2-1 and V is TRBV7-9; the D gene is possibly TRBD1 (6 bases). With 0 bases removed from V and 5 bases from J, the gap between germline ends came to 23 bases. Germline CDR1 SEHNR, CDR2 FQNEAQ (reference sequence). CDR3 size: 19 residues.

The gene calls are TRBV2 and TRBJ1-2, with a weak D call TRBD1 (5 bases). V lost 5 bases, J lost 8 bases, and 15 bases lay in between. The CDR3 totals 13 residues. Germline CDR1 and CDR2: SNHLY and FYNNEI. CDR3 sequence: CASSNRGTVGYTF. Written as DNA, the CDR3 is TGTGCCAGCAGTAACCGCGGGACTGTCGGCTACACCTTC.

This clone was seen a single time. The CDR3 loop is CASSSVGEQYF. CDR3 nucleotide sequence: TGTGCCAGCAGCTCCGTCGGGGAGCAGTACTTC. This sequence joins TRBV7-9 and TRBJ2-7; no firm D call. The ends were cut back, 4 bases at V and 7 bases at J, with 8 bases in the middle. Germline V gene data show CDR1 as SEHNR and CDR2 as FQNEAQ (reference sequence). The CDR3 extends over 11 amino acids.